This is a list of T cell receptor beta chains from one sample in a study of CD8 T cells in Susac syndrome. TCRdb re-analysed the immunoSEQ multiplex PCR reads in MiXCR, keeping a single row per CDR3 protein. In the table there are around 200,000 distinct CDR3 sequences, almost 96% of which are singletons. The sequenced material came from CD4+ T cells from PBMCs. These receptors were obtained from a human donor with Susac syndrome. Both conserved end residues are trimmed from each CDR3. Fields, in order: J gene, V gene, CDR3 protein.

J gene: TRBJ1-1
V gene: TRBV5-4
CDR3 protein: ASSLETPVSEAF

J gene: TRBJ2-3
V gene: TRBV10-2
CDR3 protein: ASVSGSGTDTQY

J gene: TRBJ2-2
V gene: TRBV4-1
CDR3 protein: ASSQERLTGELF

J gene: TRBJ1-2
V gene: TRBV29-1
CDR3 protein: SVGQVYLRGYT

J gene: TRBJ1-4
V gene: TRBV5-1
CDR3 protein: ASSPTGTEKLF

J gene: TRBJ1-6
V gene: TRBV24-1
CDR3 protein: ATSTTGKSYNSPLH

J gene: TRBJ1-4
V gene: TRBV15
CDR3 protein: ATSRLDPSGEKLF

J gene: TRBJ1-2
V gene: TRBV7-2
CDR3 protein: ASSFRDPLGYGYT

J gene: TRBJ1-4
V gene: TRBV30
CDR3 protein: AWRLGAGNEKLF

J gene: TRBJ1-5
V gene: TRBV18
CDR3 protein: ASSDRDNQPQH

J gene: TRBJ2-7
V gene: TRBV19
CDR3 protein: ASSTSPQGYEQY

J gene: TRBJ2-5
V gene: TRBV5-6
CDR3 protein: ASSFPKSGGETQY

J gene: TRBJ2-3
V gene: TRBV3-1
CDR3 protein: ASSHDYPNTDTQY

J gene: TRBJ2-3
V gene: TRBV9
CDR3 protein: ASSVQGLAGEGYTQY

J gene: TRBJ2-5
V gene: TRBV3-1
CDR3 protein: ASSLRWQETQY

J gene: TRBJ2-7
V gene: TRBV18
CDR3 protein: ASSLGTGKSYEQY

J gene: TRBJ1-1
V gene: TRBV10-3
CDR3 protein: AISGNRAGTEAF

J gene: TRBJ2-2
V gene: TRBV30
CDR3 protein: ACIRGRLTGELF

J gene: TRBJ2-3
V gene: TRBV12-3/TRBV12-4
CDR3 protein: ASSLRGGDTQY

J gene: TRBJ2-3
V gene: TRBV4-2
CDR3 protein: ASSPNWYTQY

J gene: TRBJ1-2
V gene: TRBV5-1
CDR3 protein: ASSLAYDGGYT

J gene: TRBJ2-1
V gene: TRBV20-1
CDR3 protein: SARTSGGAGEQF

J gene: TRBJ2-3
V gene: TRBV29-1
CDR3 protein: STLPGTDTQY

J gene: TRBJ1-2
V gene: TRBV20-1
CDR3 protein: TEPGRAYGYT

J gene: TRBJ2-1
V gene: TRBV5-1
CDR3 protein: ASRPGLAGLNEQF

J gene: TRBJ1-1
V gene: TRBV18
CDR3 protein: ASSQLPWGEEAF

J gene: TRBJ2-7
V gene: TRBV30
CDR3 protein: AWSPLREQY